Below are 21 T cell receptor beta chains sequenced from a single sample in a study of identical twins. TCRdb recomputed calls from the 5' RACE reads with MiXCR, one row per CDR3 protein. Of approximately 490,000 distinct CDR3 sequences in the sample, around 20% were seen once. The sample was also linked to a second study, of yellow fever vaccine responses in identical twins.

Sequencing used CD4+ T cells sorted from blood. The receptors here all came from a woman under 30 in good health.

This clonotype was found a few times. The chain employs TRBV6-1 and TRBJ1-1; TRBD1 matches 9 bases. Germline V gene data show CDR1 as MNHNS and CDR2 as SASEGT. Unmatched junction bases numbered 5, after V lost 6 bases and J lost 6 bases. The CDR3 runs 13 residues. The CDR3 here is CASSRDRASEAFF. Here the CDR3 DNA reads TGTGCCAGCAGCCGGGACAGGGCCTCTGAAGCTTTCTTT.

The chain joins TRBV4-1 to TRBJ2-2; D may be TRBD2 (6 bases). The CDR3 length is 16 residues. The V and J ends lost 1 base and 4 bases respectively, with 13 bases between them. CDR1 and CDR2 (germline): MGHRA, YSYEKL. CDR3: CASSQATLASTGELFF. CDR3 DNA sequence: TGCGCCAGCAGCCAAGCGACTCTAGCGAGCACCGGGGAGCTGTTTTTT.

This clonotype was observed a few times. The junction and the germline gene differ at one end; a read error may be behind it. The chain links TRBV11-3 to TRBJ2-1; the D is unclear. CDR1 and CDR2 from the germline V gene are SGHNT and YENEEA. The CDR3 loop spans 13 amino acids. CDR3 in amino acids: CASSIDSYNEQFF. The CDR3 nucleotides read TGTGCCAGCAGCATAGACTCGTACAATGAGCAGTTCTTC.

V usage is TRBV12-3 or TRBV12-4 and J usage is TRBJ2-6, with TRBD2 as a possible D gene (6 bases). V was trimmed by 3 bases and J by 0 bases, leaving 9 bases between them. CDR3 length equals 16 residues. DNA for the CDR3: TGTGCCAGCAGTTTTGCGGGAATCTCTGGGGCCAACGTCCTGACTTTC. It is translated as CASSFAGISGANVLTF.

This clonotype was recorded a few times. The chain combines TRBV15 with TRBJ2-2; 9 nucleotides line up with TRBD1. The junction had 9 bases not matched to a gene; V was cut back by 3 bases and J by 7 bases. The V gene's germline CDR1 is LNHNV and CDR2 YYDKDF (reference sequence). This CDR3 is 16 amino acids long. DNA for the CDR3: TGTGCCACCAGCAGCGTCGGGACAGGGAAGGTCGGGGAGCTGTTTTTT. It translates to CATSSVGTGKVGELFF.

Turning to this clonotype: A junction end diverges from the germline sequence, so it may reflect a read error. V and J are TRBV3-1 and TRBJ2-3; 7 nucleotides match TRBD2. The CDR3 has 14 amino acids. Germline V gives CDR1 LGHDT, CDR2 YNNKEL (reference sequence). The DNA for the CDR3 is TGTGCCAGCAGCCGTAGCGGGTACACAGATACGCGGTATTTT. Amino acids: CASSRSGYTDTRYF.

As regards this clonotype: An end of the junction differs from the germline gene, which may be a read error. This sequence joins TRBV7-7 and TRBJ2-1; D possibly uses TRBD1 or TRBD2 (5 bases each). CDR3 length equals 11 residues. Per the germline V gene, CDR1 is SSHAT and CDR2 is FNYEAQ (reference sequence). The CDR3 DNA reads TGTGCCAGCAGCTTAGTACAGAGAGGGGTCTTC. This encodes CASSLVQRGVF.

This chain links TRBV28 with TRBJ1-4; TRBD1 matches 8 bases. The CDR3 is 15 amino acids. With V trimmed by 6 bases and J by 6 bases, 9 bases remained unmatched. Germline assignment: CDR1 MDHEN and CDR2 SYDVKM. The CDR3 DNA follows: TGTGCCAGCAGCCGACACAGGGGGGATCATGAAAAACTGTTTTTT. This codes for CASSRHRGDHEKLFF. Supplemented by reference TRBV28 and TRBJ1-4, the full variable domain reads DVKVTQSSRYLVKRTGEKVFLECVQDMDHENMFWYRQDPGLGLRLIYFSYDVKMKEKGDIPEGYSVSREKKERFSLILESASTNQTSMYLCASSRHRGDHEKLFFGSGTQLSVL.

This clonotype appeared many times. The V call is TRBV6-2 or TRBV6-3, the J call TRBJ2-7, with TRBD1 identical over 8 bases. The CDR3 runs to 12 residues. Germline values: CDR1 MNHEY, CDR2 SVGEGT. J was trimmed by 6 bases and V by 9 bases; bases with no gene match: 7. Here the CDR3 reads CASSDRGTEQYV. CDR3 sequence (DNA): TGTGCCAGTAGCGACAGGGGAACCGAGCAGTACGTC.

The genes are TRBV7-6 and TRBJ1-2; D is unclear. Trimming pared 4 bases from V and 8 bases from J, leaving 11 bases between. The germline CDR1 and CDR2 sequences are SGHVS and FNYEAQ. This CDR3 region has 12 residues. The CDR3 sequence is CASSSDGRGYTF. The CDR3 DNA follows: TGTGCCAGCAGCTCTGACGGGAGAGGCTACACCTTC.

The rearrangement uses TRBV19 and TRBJ2-3, with D maybe TRBD2 (6 bases). This CDR3 spans 15 amino acids. CDR1 LNHDA and CDR2 SQIVND come from the germline V gene (reference sequence). Deletions cut 5 bases from V and 4 bases from J, with 16 bases between. CDR3 sequence reads: CASSPRGSPPDTQYF. The CDR3 nucleotides read TGTGCCAGTAGTCCCCGGGGGTCCCCGCCAGATACGCAGTATTTT.

This clonotype was seen a handful of times. The chain carries TRBV24-1 and TRBJ2-1; 8 bases map to TRBD2. J lost 9 bases, V lost 7 bases, and 13 bases had no gene match. Germline V gene sequence: CDR1 KGHDR, CDR2 SFDVKD. The CDR3 contains 15 residues. The CDR3 is CATRGAPGGPIEQFF. The CDR3 DNA is TGTGCCACCAGGGGCGCGCCGGGGGGGCCGATTGAGCAGTTCTTC.

V gene TRBV19 combines with J gene TRBJ2-7, with unresolved D. Germline-derived CDR1 and CDR2 are LNHDA and SQIVND (reference sequence). CDR3 size: 13 residues. V was pared by 2 bases and J by 2 bases, with 7 bases between. The CDR3 reads CASSITSTYEQYF. CDR3 DNA sequence: TGTGCCAGTAGTATAACAAGCACCTACGAGCAGTACTTC.

The chain joins TRBV10-3 to TRBJ2-2; 9 bases align to TRBD1. The CDR3 is 13 amino acids. The V segment lost 10 bases and the J segment 6 bases; nucleotides outside the gene matches: 6. The germline V gene has CDR1 ENHRY and CDR2 SYGVKD. The CDR3 reads CATGTGRSGELFF. CDR3 sequence (DNA): TGTGCCACCGGGACAGGGCGGTCCGGGGAGCTGTTTTTT.

This clonotype has ten or more counts. This chain connects TRBV5-1 to TRBJ2-7, with 8 positions matching TRBD2. Germline CDR1 and CDR2: SGHRS and YFSETQ. The junction had 8 bases not matched to a gene; V was cut back by 4 bases and J by 2 bases. This CDR3 comprises 15 residues. CDR3 DNA: TGCGCCAGCAGCGGAACCGGGACTAGGACCTACGAGCAGTACTTC. Its translation: CASSGTGTRTYEQYF.

In its sample, this clonotype was seen a few times. The chain joins TRBV29-1 to TRBJ1-1; D is uncertain. This CDR3 is built from 12 residues. The germline V gene encodes CDR1 SQVTM and CDR2 ANQGSEA. Trimming removed 4 bases at V and 0 bases at J, with 6 bases between. In DNA, the CDR3 is TGCAGCGTTGCCCCCTTGAACACTGAAGCTTTCTTT. Its translation is CSVAPLNTEAFF.

The chain has TRBV5-1 and TRBJ1-1; possibly TRBD1 for D (5 bases). Trimming cost V 7 bases and J 2 bases, with 15 bases left between them. CDR1 is SGHRS and CDR2 is YFSETQ in the germline V gene. This CDR3 is 14 amino acids long. Here the CDR3 reads CASQGANLNTEAFF. The CDR3, as DNA: TGCGCCAGCCAAGGGGCAAATCTAAACACTGAAGCTTTCTTT.

This clonotype came up a few times. The germline gene is not matched at one end of the junction; a read error may be the cause. This CDR3 reads CASSLGTSGGPF. As DNA, the CDR3 is TGTGCCAGCAGTTTGGGGACTAGCGGGGGTCCTTTT. This chain links TRBV12-3 or TRBV12-4 with TRBJ2-3, with TRBD2 matching over 14 bases. CDR3 size: 12 residues.

The chain employs TRBV3-1 and TRBJ2-7, with D hard to call. This CDR3 contains 13 residues. The V and J ends lost 1 base and 5 bases respectively, with 9 bases between them. Germline V gene sequence: CDR1 LGHDT, CDR2 YNNKEL (reference sequence). DNA of the CDR3: TGTGCCAGCAGCCAAGGTGTTCAGAACGAGCAGTACGTC. Protein: CASSQGVQNEQYV.

This clonotype appeared a few times. V gene TRBV6-2 or TRBV6-3 combines with J gene TRBJ2-2; D is unclear. V lost 4 bases and J 4 bases, leaving 4 bases between the germline ends. The CDR3 covers 12 residues. Per germline, CDR1 MNHEY and CDR2 SVGEGT. The CDR3 nucleotides read TGTGCCAGCAGTTGGATCACCGGGGAGCTGTTTTTT. Translating gives CASSWITGELFF.

The chain links TRBV10-3 to TRBJ2-5, with a tentative D call TRBD1 (6 bases). Germline V gene sequence: CDR1 ENHRY, CDR2 SYGVKD. Trimming cost V 1 base and J 1 base, with 10 bases left between them. The CDR3 totals 15 residues. The CDR3 here is CAISELVGGQETQYF. The CDR3 region has the DNA TGTGCCATCAGTGAGTTGGTAGGGGGCCAAGAGACCCAGTACTTC.